This T cell receptor (beta chain) was found in a study of tumor-infiltrating T cells and Merkel cell polyomavirus (dated by TCRdb to the late 2010s). About the investigation overall: In Merkel cell carcinoma patients, the study examined CD8+ T cells specific for the Merkel cell polyomavirus KLL epitope. Disease stage at presentation varied among the patients, and patient follow-up lasted a median of roughly 2.8 years, ranging from 1.1 to 6.0 years. Varied, non-standardized therapies, including chemotherapy, radiation and immunotherapies, were received by the patients. In 14 samples, KLL-tetramer-sorted cells taken from blood or tumor-infiltrating lymphocytes underwent TRB sequencing, as did 12 matched whole-tumor samples. Most whole-tumor samples were approximately 25-micron curls cut from formalin-fixed, paraffin-embedded tissue blocks. In the whole study, one tumor sample was a frozen nodal tumor digest, and another tumor sample was a flash-frozen core biopsy of a metastasis.

What the authors observed across the whole study: One limitation of the study is the small sample size (n ≈ eleven patients). Because only a single viral epitope was studied, T cells directed against other Merkel cell polyomavirus epitopes were not captured. A higher fraction of KLL-specific T cells within tumors (about 1.9-18% versus 0-0.14%) was associated with significantly better MCC-specific survival. A significant MCC-specific survival advantage (P = 0.0051) was associated with tumors having more unique KLL-specific clonotypes (roughly 5-108 vs 0-3). KLL-specific TRB repertoires were diverse and largely private, with only one public clonotype among a few hundred unique sequences, shared by two patients.

V has 6 bases trimmed and J has 7 bases trimmed; junction bases matching no gene number 5. CDR1 is given as KGHSH and CDR2 as LQKENI, both from the germline V gene. From the cysteine up to the phenylalanine, the CDR3 has a length of 13 residues. The kept DNA is CDR3 alone, 39 bases in frame from the first base. Robust positive staining for Merkel cell polyomavirus Large T antigen was observed by immunohistochemistry in the tumors of all patients. Around 12 Merkel cell carcinoma patients were included, each with robust KLL-tetramer+ populations (above 0.04% of CD8+ T cells) in blood and/or cultured TIL. Every patient was Caucasian, and patient ages had a median of 65 years and ranged from about 50 to 77 years. For patients with unknown primaries who presented with nodal disease, or in cases where primary tissue was insufficient, lymph node tumors were analyzed. Concerning this clone itself: This receptor's antigen is unknown. No base quality information exists; no much larger clone differs at one position.

The library was prepared using the immunoSEQ multiplex PCR assay. Genomic DNA extraction, TRB sequencing and normalization were performed by Adaptive Biotechnologies (Seattle, WA). The authors processed their data as follows. Clonality was computed as one minus Shannon entropy of productive TRB sequences normalized by log2 of unique productive sequences. KLL-specific clonotypes in tumors were identified by matching TCRbeta CDR3 amino acid sequences with those from each patient's tetramer-sorted sample. TCRdb took over this immuneACCESS table, retaining in-frame rearrangements with V and J assigned. Such tables are incomplete; in checked studies, under half of the missing clones stem from an unresolved V gene, and the remainder is unexplained. Clone size and V and J calls were adopted from that table, with D and trimming inferred from the DNA. The table for this sample lists 26,000 or so clones; roughly nine tenths of them were counted only once. Approximately 3% of the sample rests with the top ten.

The source is a man between 50 and 59 years old with Merkel cell carcinoma. In this chain, TRBV18 is recombined with TRBJ2-1, and TRBD2 aligns with 8 junction nucleotides. Input material: lymph node tissue. The DNA is TGTGCCAGCTCGACTAGCGTGCGAAATGAGCAGTTCTTC. It translates as CASSTSVRNEQFF.